This T cell receptor (beta chain) appears in the sequencing data of a study of blood T cell repertoires in COVID-19. Original processing notes: Amplification with reference gene primers provided the estimates of nucleated cell counts. Generated by immunoSEQ multiplex PCR, the TCRdb table keeps only in-frame clones and is missing some. V and J calls plus clone size are reproduced from that table; the DNA served to infer D and trimming. The table lists around 200,000 clones, over 75% of them singletons, with roughly 9.8% in the top ten. V was shortened by 5 bases and J by 9 bases, with 17 bases between the two germline ends. Germline CDR1 and CDR2: SGHTA and FQGTGA. This CDR3 contains 14 residues.

The chain links TRBV7-3 to TRBJ2-1; perhaps TRBD2 as D (6 bases). The sample comprised peripheral blood. The TCR was taken from a human donor with active or convalescent COVID-19. The donor label of this sample is uncertain. CDR3 nucleotides: TGTGCCAGCAGCCAGGTGCGGGGCGTAGGTGAGCAGTTCTTC. Amino acid sequence: CASSQVRGVGEQFF.